These 30 T cell receptor beta chains were sequenced from one sample in a study of T cell responses to AZD1222 COVID-19 vaccine. Only in-frame clones appear in the TCRdb table, and some are missing; sequencing was by immunoSEQ multiplex PCR. The table shows 100,000 to 150,000 clones, with 87% occurring only once. This sample comprised peripheral blood, obtained on day 0 of AZD1222 vaccination. These receptors all come from an adult in good health.

This sequence joins TRBV6-2 or TRBV6-3 and TRBJ2-3, with TRBD2 matching 8 bases. CDR3 length: 15 amino acids. The V and J ends lost 0 bases and 3 bases, in that order; junction bases with no gene match: 2. Germline-derived CDR1 and CDR2 are MNHEY and SVGEGT. The CDR3 here is CASSYSGLVTDTQYF. The CDR3 bases are TGTGCCAGCAGTTACTCGGGACTAGTAACAGATACGCAGTATTTT.

This chain uses TRBV18 with TRBJ2-7; a weak D match, TRBD2 (6 bases). CDR1 is KGHSH, CDR2 LQKENI, per germline. The CDR3 runs to 14 residues. The ends were cut back, 3 bases at V and 2 bases at J, with 11 bases in the middle. This CDR3 is CASSPRDGTYEQYF. The CDR3, as DNA: TGTGCCAGCTCACCGCGGGACGGAACCTACGAGCAGTACTTC. The variable domain in full, with the rest retrieved from reference TRBV18 and TRBJ2-7, is NAGVMQNPRHLVRRRGQEARLRCSPMKGHSHVYWYRQLPEEGLKFMVYLQKENIIDESGMPKERFSAEFPKEGPSILRIQQVVRGDSAAYFCASSPRDGTYEQYFGPGTRLTVT.

The rearrangement uses TRBV2 and TRBJ2-7; D possibly matches TRBD1 or TRBD2 (5 bases each). Germline V gene lookup returns CDR1 SNHLY and CDR2 FYNNEI. The V end lost 1 base, the J end lost 2 bases, and 12 bases lay between the germline ends. This CDR3 has 15 residues. The CDR3 bases are TGTGCCAGCAGTGAAGAGGGGTGGGGACCCTACGAGCAGTACTTC. Translating it yields CASSEEGWGPYEQYF.

The chain combines TRBV11-2 with TRBJ2-2; 7 bases align to TRBD1. Germline lookup yields CDR1 SGHAT and CDR2 FQNNGV. The V and J ends lost 0 bases and 4 bases, in that order; junction bases with no gene match: 11. The CDR3 is 18 amino acids. CDR3 amino acids: CASSLDGWATGSTGELFF. CDR3 sequence (DNA): TGTGCCAGCAGCTTAGATGGTTGGGCGACAGGGAGCACCGGGGAGCTGTTTTTT.

This clone has a single count. The rearrangement uses TRBV5-1 and TRBJ1-5, with 9 positions matching TRBD1. V trimming: 3 bases; J trimming: 7 bases; junction bases outside the gene matches: 8. This CDR3 region has 15 residues. Germline CDR1 and CDR2: SGHRS and YFSETQ. This CDR3 is CASSSGTGWDQPQHF. The DNA for the CDR3 is TGCGCCAGCAGCTCGGGGACAGGGTGGGACCAGCCCCAGCATTTT.

The rearrangement links TRBV7-3 to TRBJ2-6; D is unresolved. Germline V gene data show CDR1 as SGHTA and CDR2 as FQGTGA. Trimming cost V 5 bases and J 2 bases, with 10 bases left between them. This CDR3 is built from 15 residues. CDR3 sequence (DNA): TGTGCCAGCAGCCCCCTTGCCGCTGGGGCCAACGTCCTGACTTTC. Residues: CASSPLAAGANVLTF.

This clone came up once. The chain has TRBV19 and TRBJ2-7; maybe TRBD1 (6 bases). The ends were cut back, 5 bases at V and 6 bases at J, with 20 bases in the middle. CDR3 length equals 15 residues. Germline V CDR1 and CDR2: LNHDA, SQIVND (reference sequence). CDR3 sequence reads: CASSPRDTSRREQYF. The CDR3 nucleotides read TGTGCCAGTAGTCCCCGGGACACTTCGAGGCGCGAGCAGTACTTC.

The chain combines TRBV25-1 with TRBJ1-2; D remains unclear. The CDR3 consists of 13 residues. Germline V gene sequence: CDR1 MGHDK, CDR2 SYGVNS. Trimming took 2 bases from V and 5 from J, leaving 9 bases between them. CDR3 in amino acids: CASSEGRDYGYTF. CDR3 DNA sequence: TGTGCCAGCAGTGAAGGAAGGGATTATGGCTACACCTTC.

The rearrangement uses TRBV7-6 and TRBJ1-5; 10 positions agree with TRBD1. With V trimmed by 1 base and J by 7 bases, 10 bases remained unmatched. CDR1 is SGHVS, CDR2 FNYEAQ, per germline. The CDR3 loop spans 17 amino acids. The CDR3 loop reads CASSLGSGTGEGQPQHF. CDR3 DNA: TGTGCCAGCAGCTTAGGATCCGGGACAGGGGAGGGCCAGCCCCAGCATTTT.

The rearrangement links TRBV4-1 to TRBJ2-7; maybe TRBD1 (5 bases). V lost 0 bases, J lost 2 bases, and 8 bases lay in between. CDR1 MGHRA and CDR2 YSYEKL come from the germline V gene. The CDR3 runs 14 residues. The CDR3 protein is CASSQDQGTYEQYF. In DNA form, the CDR3 reads TGCGCCAGCAGCCAAGACCAGGGAACCTACGAGCAGTACTTC.

This CDR3 reads CASSRRSNTEAFF. The CDR3 DNA follows: TGTGCCAGCAGCCGGAGGAGTAACACTGAAGCTTTCTTT. The chain combines TRBV5-8 with TRBJ1-1; D is ambiguous. V gave up 4 bases and J gave up 2 bases, with 9 bases separating them. Germline CDR1 reads SGHTS; CDR2 reads YDEGEE. The CDR3 totals 13 residues.

This chain connects TRBV28 to TRBJ2-7; a weak D match, TRBD1 (6 bases). Germline lookup yields CDR1 MDHEN and CDR2 SYDVKM. The CDR3 has 14 residues. V dropped 9 bases and J dropped 2 bases, with 17 bases sitting between them. DNA of the CDR3: TGTGCCAGTTTGGACAGTTCCCCCACCTACGAGCAGTACTTC. Translating it yields CASLDSSPTYEQYF.

The chain uses TRBV6-1 and TRBJ1-3, with D uncertain. CDR3 size: 15 residues. CDR1 and CDR2 (germline): MNHNS, SASEGT. Trimming pared 3 bases from V and 2 bases from J, leaving 11 bases between. CDR3 bases: TGTGCCAGCAGTGATTCGGTCCGACCTGGAAACACCATATATTTT. As protein: CASSDSVRPGNTIYF.

The chain joins TRBV6-2 or TRBV6-3 to TRBJ1-5; 10 bases are shared with TRBD1. V lost 4 bases to trimming and J lost 4 bases; unmatched junction nucleotides: 4. This CDR3 spans 15 amino acids. The germline gives CDR1 MNHEY, CDR2 SVGEGT. The CDR3 DNA reads as TGTGCCAGCAGTTCCGGACAGGGGGGGAATCAGCCCCAGCATTTT. Encoded protein: CASSSGQGGNQPQHF.

A few counts support this clone. The rearrangement uses TRBV7-2 and TRBJ2-1; 10 bases line up with TRBD2. This CDR3 comprises 16 residues. V shed 5 bases, J shed 8 bases, and the junction held 12 bases outside the gene matches. The germline gives CDR1 SGHTA, CDR2 FQGNSA. CDR3 nucleotide sequence: TGTGCCAGCAGCATTGTAGCGGGGGGTGGATTGGATGAGCAGTTCTTC. This encodes CASSIVAGGGLDEQFF.

The V gene is TRBV5-6, the J gene TRBJ1-1; no reliable D call. The CDR3 covers 14 residues. Deletions cut 0 bases from V and 4 bases from J, with 10 bases between. CDR1 is SGHDT and CDR2 is YYEEEE in the germline V gene. CDR3 residues: CASSLVWGGTEAFF. In DNA form, the CDR3 reads TGTGCCAGCAGCTTGGTGTGGGGTGGCACTGAAGCTTTCTTT.

This chain connects TRBV27 to TRBJ2-7, with 7 positions matching TRBD1. The V segment lost 6 bases and the J segment 4 bases; nucleotides outside the gene matches: 3. The germline gives CDR1 MNHEY, CDR2 SMNVEV (reference sequence). The CDR3 consists of 12 residues. The CDR3 protein is CASSRDSYEQYF. Written as DNA, the CDR3 is TGTGCCAGCAGCCGGGACAGTTACGAGCAGTACTTC.

This clone was detected only once. As DNA, the CDR3 is TGTGCCAGCAGCCAAGTAGGCGACACTGAAGCTTTCTTT. This codes for CASSQVGDTEAFF. The chain links TRBV4-2 to TRBJ1-1; D gene ambiguous. CDR1 is LGHNA, CDR2 YNFKEQ, per germline. This CDR3 spans 13 amino acids. Trimming shortened V by 1 base and J by 3 bases, and 6 bases separated the two germline ends.

This chain uses TRBV10-3 with TRBJ1-1; D is uncertain. Germline V lookup: CDR1 ENHRY, CDR2 SYGVKD. The ends were cut back, 0 bases at V and 5 bases at J, with 7 bases in the middle. The CDR3 extends over 13 amino acids. The CDR3 loop reads CAISESGGTEAFF. The CDR3 DNA follows: TGTGCCATCAGTGAGTCGGGAGGGACTGAAGCTTTCTTT.

V gene TRBV20-1 combines with J gene TRBJ1-6, with D possibly TRBD1 on 5 matching bases. The CDR3 runs 11 residues. The V and J ends lost 0 bases and 14 bases respectively, with 8 bases between them. The V gene's germline CDR1 is DFQATT and CDR2 SNEGSKA (reference sequence). The CDR3 is CSARDKDTLHF. The CDR3 coding sequence is TGCAGTGCTAGAGATAAGGACACCCTCCACTTT.

This clone was found once. The rearrangement links TRBV28 to TRBJ1-1; 9 nucleotides match TRBD1. CDR1 is MDHEN and CDR2 is SYDVKM in the germline V gene. The CDR3 is 15 amino acids. The V gene end was trimmed by 2 bases and the J gene end by 5 bases; junction bases not matched to a gene: 6. This CDR3 is CASSLKDRGFTEAFF. The CDR3 DNA is TGTGCCAGCAGTTTAAAGGACAGGGGTTTTACTGAAGCTTTCTTT.

This clone was found once. CDR3 loop: CASRPTDLSGAGGYTF. In DNA form, the CDR3 reads TGTGCCAGCAGACCCACCGACCTGTCAGGGGCTGGTGGCTACACCTTC. V usage is TRBV3-1 (or the pseudogene TRBV3-2) and J usage is TRBJ1-2; perhaps TRBD1 as D (6 bases). Trimming left V 6 bases short and J 7 bases short, with 24 bases between. Germline loops: CDR1 LGHDT, CDR2 YNNKEL (reference sequence). The CDR3 is 16 residues long.

V gene TRBV3-1 (or the pseudogene TRBV3-2) combines with J gene TRBJ1-3, with D hard to call. Germline CDR1 is LGHDT and CDR2 is YNNKEL (reference sequence). V was clipped by 2 bases and J by 6 bases, with 2 bases between them. The CDR3 sequence is 11 residues long. The CDR3 loop reads CASSQQNTIYF. In DNA, the CDR3 is TGTGCCAGCAGCCAACAAAACACCATATATTTT.

V is TRBV5-1 and J is TRBJ1-2; 9 bases agree with TRBD1. V gave up 0 bases and J gave up 8 bases; unmatched junction bases: 2. Germline CDR1 reads SGHRS; CDR2 reads YFSETQ. The CDR3 consists of 13 residues. CDR3 DNA: TGCGCCAGCAGCTTGGACAGGGGGCGAGGCTACACCTTC. Its protein is CASSLDRGRGYTF.

The chain uses TRBV2 and TRBJ1-2, with TRBD1 matching over 9 bases. V shed 9 bases, J shed 4 bases, and the junction held 15 bases outside the gene matches. The CDR3 is 16 residues long. Per germline, CDR1 SNHLY and CDR2 FYNNEI. The CDR3 loop reads CARPGQGLSQGYGYTF. CDR3 coding DNA: TGTGCCAGGCCGGGACAGGGTTTATCCCAGGGCTATGGCTACACCTTC.

V gene TRBV4-3 combines with J gene TRBJ1-2; a weak D match, TRBD1 (6 bases). The germline CDR1 and CDR2 sequences are LGHNA and YSLEER. The CDR3 totals 14 residues. The germline V and J ends were trimmed by 1 base and 4 bases, with 10 bases remaining between them. The CDR3, as DNA: TGCGCCAGCAGCCAAGGGCAGGGGCCCTATGGCTACACCTTC. It yields the protein CASSQGQGPYGYTF.

The chain combines TRBV28 with TRBJ1-1, with 7 bases matching TRBD1. The CDR3 has 14 residues. J gave up 5 bases and V 5 bases, and 8 bases lay outside the gene matches. CDR1 is MDHEN and CDR2 is SYDVKM in the germline V gene. The CDR3 protein is CASSLRGRWTEAFF. The CDR3 DNA sequence: TGTGCCAGCAGTCTAAGGGGGCGTTGGACTGAAGCTTTCTTT.

This chain connects TRBV7-2 to TRBJ1-2; TRBD1 matches at 9 bases. From germline, CDR1 is SGHTA and CDR2 FQGNSA. Trimming cost V 6 bases and J 4 bases; bases outside gene matches: 6. The CDR3 runs to 14 residues. CDR3 region: CASREAGQGYGYTF. CDR3 DNA sequence: TGTGCCAGCAGAGAAGCGGGACAGGGCTATGGCTACACCTTC. Filled out from reference TRBV7-2 and TRBJ1-2, the complete variable domain reads GAGVSQSPSNKVTEKGKDVELRCDPISGHTALYWYRQSLGQGLEFLIYFQGNSAPDKSGLPSDRFSAERTGGSVSTLTIQRTQQEDSAVYLCASREAGQGYGYTFGSGTRLTVV.

This chain links TRBV6-4 with TRBJ1-1; D ambiguous. The CDR3 loop spans 13 amino acids. Per germline, CDR1 MRHNA and CDR2 SNTAGT. V was cut by 0 bases and J by 4 bases, with 6 bases left in between. CDR3 sequence: CASSDSSVTEAFF. CDR3 bases: TGTGCCAGCAGTGACTCTTCAGTCACTGAAGCTTTCTTT.

The chain is built from TRBV27 and TRBJ2-7, with TRBD2 matching 7 bases. In germline, CDR1 is MNHEY, CDR2 SMNVEV (reference sequence). CDR3 length equals 14 residues. V shed 2 bases, J shed 3 bases, and the junction held 4 bases outside the gene matches. The CDR3 DNA reads as TGTGCCAGCAGTTTACACGGGGGGAACTACGAGCAGTACTTC. Amino acid sequence: CASSLHGGNYEQYF.